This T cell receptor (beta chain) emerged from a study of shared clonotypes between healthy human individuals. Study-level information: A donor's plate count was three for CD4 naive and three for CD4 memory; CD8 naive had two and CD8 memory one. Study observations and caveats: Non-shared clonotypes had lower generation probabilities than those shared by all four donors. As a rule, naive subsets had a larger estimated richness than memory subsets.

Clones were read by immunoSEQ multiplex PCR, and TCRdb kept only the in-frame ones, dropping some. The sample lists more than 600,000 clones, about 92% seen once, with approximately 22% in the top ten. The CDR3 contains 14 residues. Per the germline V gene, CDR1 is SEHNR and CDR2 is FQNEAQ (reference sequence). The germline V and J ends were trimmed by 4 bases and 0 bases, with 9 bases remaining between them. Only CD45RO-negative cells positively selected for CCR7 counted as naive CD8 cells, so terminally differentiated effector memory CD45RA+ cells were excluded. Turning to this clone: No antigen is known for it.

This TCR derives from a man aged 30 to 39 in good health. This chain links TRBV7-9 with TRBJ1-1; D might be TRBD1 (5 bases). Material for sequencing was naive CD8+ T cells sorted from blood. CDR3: CASSSGPMNTEAFF. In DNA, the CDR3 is TGTGCCAGCAGCTCGGGACCCATGAACACTGAAGCTTTCTTT. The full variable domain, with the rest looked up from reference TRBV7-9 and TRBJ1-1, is DTGVSQNPRHKITKRGQNVTFRCDPISEHNRLYWYRQTLGQGPEFLTYFQNEAQLEKSRLLSDRFSAERPKGSFSTLEIQRTEQGDSAMYLCASSSGPMNTEAFFGQGTRLTVV.